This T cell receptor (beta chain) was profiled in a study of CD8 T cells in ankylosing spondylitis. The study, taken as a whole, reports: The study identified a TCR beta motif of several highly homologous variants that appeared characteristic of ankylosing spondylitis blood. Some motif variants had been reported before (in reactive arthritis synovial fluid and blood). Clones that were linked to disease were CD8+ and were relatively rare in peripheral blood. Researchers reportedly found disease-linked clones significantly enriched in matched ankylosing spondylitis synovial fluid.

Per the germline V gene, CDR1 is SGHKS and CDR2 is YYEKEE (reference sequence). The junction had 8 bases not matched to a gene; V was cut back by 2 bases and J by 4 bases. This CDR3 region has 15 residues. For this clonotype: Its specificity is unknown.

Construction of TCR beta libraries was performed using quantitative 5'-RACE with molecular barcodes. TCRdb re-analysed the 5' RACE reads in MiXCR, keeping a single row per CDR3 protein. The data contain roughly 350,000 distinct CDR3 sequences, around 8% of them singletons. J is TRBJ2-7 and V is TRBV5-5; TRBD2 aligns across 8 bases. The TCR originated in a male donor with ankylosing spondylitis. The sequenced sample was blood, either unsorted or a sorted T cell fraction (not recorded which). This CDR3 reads CASSFREGLGYEQYF. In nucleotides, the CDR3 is TGTGCCAGCAGCTTCCGGGAGGGTTTGGGGTACGAGCAGTACTTC.